The rows below give T cell receptor beta chains drawn from one sample of a study of Graves' ophthalmopathy and Graves' hyperthyroidism. MiXCR was run by TCRdb on the multiplex PCR reads, yielding one entry per CDR3 protein. This table holds a few hundred thousand distinct CDR3 sequences, under 45% found once. The sequencing sample was made of peripheral blood or thyroid tissue (not recorded which). These receptors were collected from an adult man with Graves' hyperthyroidism. Both conserved end residues are part of each CDR3. The D gene is left open where the match is weak. Clone size is given for some rows only: seen once, a few or many times, or a class if the clone is expanded.

d_gene: TRBD1
abundance: .
v_gene: TRBV20-1
j_gene: TRBJ1-1
CDR3nt: TGCAGTGCTAGTTCCGGGTCAGGGGGCACTGAAGCTTTCTTT
CDR3aa: CSASSGSGGTEAFF

d_gene: .
abundance: few
v_gene: TRBV5-1
j_gene: TRBJ2-2
CDR3nt: TGCGCCAGCAGGATGGAGTCGCTGAACACCGGGGAGCTGTTTTTT
CDR3aa: CASRMESLNTGELFF

d_gene: TRBD1
abundance: many
v_gene: TRBV12-3/TRBV12-4
j_gene: TRBJ2-6
CDR3nt: TGTGCCAGCAGTTTTACAGGGGGCGCCAACGTCCTGACTTTC
CDR3aa: CASSFTGGANVLTF

d_gene: TRBD1
abundance: few
v_gene: TRBV15
j_gene: TRBJ1-4
CDR3nt: TGTGCCACCAGCAGGGTACAGGGGTCCCTCATCTCGAATGAAAAACTGTTTTTT
CDR3aa: CATSRVQGSLISNEKLFF

d_gene: TRBD1
abundance: once
v_gene: TRBV15
j_gene: TRBJ2-1
CDR3nt: TGTGCCACCAGCGTGAACAGGGGGTCCTACTACAATGAGCAGTTCTTC
CDR3aa: CATSVNRGSYYNEQFF

d_gene: TRBD1
abundance: few
v_gene: TRBV6-5
j_gene: TRBJ2-6
CDR3nt: TGTGCCAGCAGTTACAGGGGGCTCGGGGCCAACGTCCTGACTTTC
CDR3aa: CASSYRGLGANVLTF

d_gene: TRBD1
abundance: .
v_gene: TRBV5-1
j_gene: TRBJ2-7
CDR3nt: TGCGCCAGCAGCTTGGTTGGGACAGGGGTCCTATCTTACGAGCAGTACTTC
CDR3aa: CASSLVGTGVLSYEQYF

d_gene: TRBD1
abundance: .
v_gene: TRBV12-3/TRBV12-4
j_gene: TRBJ2-6
CDR3nt: TGTGCCAGCAGTCTAAACAGGGGGTCCGGAGCCCCTGGGGCCAACGTCCTGACTTTC
CDR3aa: CASSLNRGSGAPGANVLTF

d_gene: .
abundance: few
v_gene: TRBV30
j_gene: TRBJ1-2
CDR3nt: TGTGCCTGGAGTGCCGCCGGGGGCTTGGCTGGCTACACCTTC
CDR3aa: CAWSAAGGLAGYTF

d_gene: TRBD2
abundance: .
v_gene: TRBV2
j_gene: TRBJ2-3
CDR3nt: TGTGCCAGCAGGGCAAGGACTAGCGGCCCCACAGATACGCAGTATTTT
CDR3aa: CASRARTSGPTDTQYF

d_gene: TRBD1
abundance: .
v_gene: TRBV7-9
j_gene: TRBJ2-5
CDR3nt: TGTGCCAGCAGCTCAAGTGGACAGGGGGCGCAGGCTGAGACCCAGTACTTC
CDR3aa: CASSSSGQGAQAETQYF

d_gene: TRBD2
abundance: .
v_gene: TRBV29-1
j_gene: TRBJ2-5
CDR3nt: TGCAGCTTGGGGAGGGGTCAAGAGACCCAGTACTTC
CDR3aa: CSLGRGQETQYF

d_gene: TRBD1
abundance: .
v_gene: TRBV6-1
j_gene: TRBJ1-5
CDR3nt: TGTGCCAGCAGCGATAGGGACAGGGGGAATCAGCCCCAGCATTTT
CDR3aa: CASSDRDRGNQPQHF

d_gene: .
abundance: many
v_gene: TRBV29-1
j_gene: TRBJ2-5
CDR3nt: TGCAGCGTGGACCCGGGCCATCCGGAGACCCAGTACTTC
CDR3aa: CSVDPGHPETQYF